The text below deals with one T cell receptor (beta chain). Assay used: immunoSEQ multiplex PCR; TCRdb lists only in-frame clones, some missing. The repertoire holds roughly 150,000 clones, 70% to 85% seen once, with over 2% in the top ten. The data stem from a study of cytotoxic CD8 clonotypes in ibrutinib-treated CLL. Germline V gene lookup returns CDR1 MDHEN and CDR2 SYDVKM. The CDR3 length is 14 residues. Trimming pared 7 bases from V and 8 bases from J, leaving 21 bases between. The sequence came from a human donor with chronic lymphocytic leukemia. The chain couples TRBV28 to TRBJ2-7; D might be TRBD2 (6 bases). The sequenced sample was PBMCs, obtained after 12 months of ibrutinib treatment. Here the CDR3 reads CASKGVREVIKQYF. The CDR3, as DNA: TGTGCCAGCAAAGGCGTCAGGGAGGTAATCAAGCAGTACTTC.